Presented here are 30 T cell receptor beta chains from one specimen sequenced in a study of cytotoxic CD8 clonotypes in ibrutinib-treated CLL. Method: immunoSEQ multiplex PCR; TCRdb's copy keeps in-frame clones and lacks some. Of fewer than 25,000 clones in the sample, just under 70% are singletons; the top ten hold less than 35%. Material: PBMCs, obtained after 24 months of ibrutinib treatment. Source of these receptors: a human donor with chronic lymphocytic leukemia.

This clone was seen only once. The rearrangement links TRBV11-2 to TRBJ2-1; weak D call: TRBD2 (5 bases). The CDR3 spans 14 residues. Per the germline V gene, CDR1 is SGHAT and CDR2 is FQNNGV. V dropped 6 bases and J dropped 1 base, with 10 bases sitting between them. In DNA form, the CDR3 reads TGTGCCAGCAGTTTGGGCGGGTCCTACAATGAGCAGTTCTTC. Residues: CASSLGGSYNEQFF.

J is TRBJ1-3 and V is TRBV19; D is unclear. Germline values: CDR1 LNHDA, CDR2 SQIVND (reference sequence). The CDR3 has 16 residues. V lost 4 bases, J lost 2 bases, and 15 bases lay in between. The CDR3 region has the DNA TGTGCCAGTAGTAATCAGGAGTCTCTGACTGGAAACACCATATATTTT. Residues: CASSNQESLTGNTIYF.

The chain joins TRBV5-6 to TRBJ1-5; TRBD1 is a possible D gene (6 bases). The CDR3 has 15 amino acids. The V end lost 0 bases, the J end lost 4 bases, and 11 bases lay between the germline ends. Germline lookup yields CDR1 SGHDT and CDR2 YYEEEE. CDR3 DNA: TGTGCCAGCAGCTTGGCGGGTGACAGGAATCAGCCCCAGCATTTT. This codes for CASSLAGDRNQPQHF. Together with reference TRBV5-6 and TRBJ1-5, the CDR3 gives the full variable domain: DAGVTQSPTHLIKTRGQQVTLRCSPKSGHDTVSWYQQALGQGPQFIFQYYEEEERQRGNFPDRFSGHQFPNYSSELNVNALLLGDSALYLCASSLAGDRNQPQHFGDGTRLSIL.

This clone turned up a few times. This sequence joins TRBV7-9 and TRBJ2-5; D is unclear. CDR1 is SEHNR and CDR2 is FQNEAQ in the germline V gene (reference sequence). The length of the CDR3 is 12 residues. Trimming shortened V by 8 bases and J by 2 bases, and 9 bases separated the two germline ends. The CDR3 region is CASSGSQETQYF. CDR3 nucleotides: TGTGCCAGCTCTGGCTCTCAAGAGACCCAGTACTTC.

The chain uses TRBV5-4 and TRBJ2-3, with D possibly TRBD1 on 6 matching bases. V was trimmed by 4 bases and J by 1 base, leaving 13 bases between them. The length of the CDR3 is 15 residues. CDR1 SGHNT and CDR2 YYREEE come from the germline V gene (reference sequence). CDR3 nucleotides: TGTGCCAGCAGCCTACAGGGATCCCGCACAGATACGCAGTATTTT. Protein sequence: CASSLQGSRTDTQYF.

The chain carries TRBV27 and TRBJ1-5; D ambiguous. This CDR3 is built from 13 residues. Trimming cost V 3 bases and J 0 bases, with 3 bases left between them. Germline CDR1 MNHEY, CDR2 SMNVEV (reference sequence). The CDR3 sequence is CASSLSSNQPQHF. The CDR3 DNA sequence: TGTGCCAGCAGTTTGAGTAGCAATCAGCCCCAGCATTTT.

This clone was seen once. J is TRBJ2-7 and V is TRBV29-1, with TRBD2 as a possible D gene (7 bases). Germline values: CDR1 SQVTM, CDR2 ANQGSEA. This CDR3 comprises 15 residues. Deletions cut 7 bases from V and 2 bases from J, with 21 bases between. The DNA for the CDR3 is TGCAGCGCCCGGAGGGGGGGGAACGTAGCCTACGAGCAGTACTTC. It specifies CSARRGGNVAYEQYF.

The genes are TRBV14 and TRBJ2-1, with 9 nucleotides matching TRBD2. The CDR3 runs 14 residues. CDR1 and CDR2 (germline): SGHDN, FVKESK. Germline trimming cut 5 bases from V and 4 bases from J; bases unmatched to any gene: 3. The DNA for the CDR3 is TGTGCCAGCAGCTGGACTAGCGTTTACAATGAGCAGTTCTTC. This encodes CASSWTSVYNEQFF. Full variable domain (rest looked up from reference TRBV14 and TRBJ2-1): EAGVTQFPSHSVIEKGQTVTLRCDPISGHDNLYWYRRVMGKEIKFLLHFVKESKQDESGMPNNRFLAERTGGTYSTLKVQPAELEDSGVYFCASSWTSVYNEQFFGPGTRLTVL.

The chain recombines TRBV4-1 with TRBJ2-1; D call uncertain. The germline V gene has CDR1 MGHRA and CDR2 YSYEKL. This CDR3 comprises 14 residues. V lost 5 bases to trimming and J lost 4 bases, with 12 bases between them. CDR3 protein: CASSSNTNYNEQFF. The DNA for the CDR3 is TGCGCCAGCAGCTCTAACACAAATTACAATGAGCAGTTCTTC.

This chain joins TRBV19 and TRBJ2-1; D call uncertain. Trimming removed 3 bases from V and 5 bases from J, with 11 bases in between. CDR1 LNHDA and CDR2 SQIVND come from the germline V gene (reference sequence). The CDR3 sequence is 14 residues long. The chain's CDR3 is CASSMWISNNEQFF. The CDR3 DNA reads as TGTGCCAGTAGTATGTGGATTTCAAACAATGAGCAGTTCTTC.

The chain employs TRBV2 and TRBJ1-6; 7 bases match TRBD1. The CDR3 loop spans 15 amino acids. Looked up from germline, CDR1 is SNHLY and CDR2 is FYNNEI. The V gene end was trimmed by 3 bases and the J gene end by 10 bases; junction bases not matched to a gene: 9. CDR3 region: CASSEAKTGRSPLHF. In DNA form, the CDR3 reads TGTGCCAGCAGTGAGGCAAAGACAGGGAGGTCACCCCTCCACTTT.

This chain joins TRBV5-8 and TRBJ1-5; possibly TRBD1 for D (5 bases). CDR3 size: 15 residues. Germline V lookup: CDR1 SGHTS, CDR2 YDEGEE. V lost 4 bases and J 3 bases, leaving 14 bases between the germline ends. The chain's CDR3 is CASSLGTVNNQPQHF. The CDR3 bases are TGTGCCAGCAGCCTAGGGACGGTAAACAATCAGCCCCAGCATTTT.

The chain joins TRBV19 to TRBJ2-1; no clear D gene. Looked up from germline, CDR1 is LNHDA and CDR2 is SQIVND (reference sequence). The CDR3 has 14 amino acids. Trimming took 1 base from V and 5 from J, leaving 9 bases between them. The CDR3 nucleotides read TGTGCCAGTAGTATAGTTTGGCAACACAATGAGCAGTTCTTC. It translates to CASSIVWQHNEQFF.

The CDR3 protein is CASDRQGLYGYTF. CDR3 DNA: TGTGCCAGTGACAGACAGGGGCTTTATGGCTACACCTTC. The V and J genes are TRBV19 and TRBJ1-2; TRBD1 matches 8 bases. The germline V gene has CDR1 LNHDA and CDR2 SQIVND (reference sequence). The V and J ends lost 8 bases and 5 bases, in that order; junction bases with no gene match: 7. The CDR3 has 13 residues.

The V call is TRBV28, the J call TRBJ2-3; D might be TRBD2 (5 bases). Trimming left V 3 bases short and J 3 bases short, with 10 bases between. CDR3 length equals 14 residues. Germline V gene lookup returns CDR1 MDHEN and CDR2 SYDVKM. The CDR3 region has the DNA TGTGCCAGCAGTTTTCTGTCGGGGACAGATACGCAGTATTTT. Protein product: CASSFLSGTDTQYF.

The CDR3 DNA reads TGTGCCAGCAGATTGGCGAACACTGAAGCTTTCTTT. Amino acids: CASRLANTEAFF. The chain links TRBV27 to TRBJ1-1; no clear D gene. V lost 6 bases and J lost 1, with 6 bases in between. The CDR3 spans 12 residues. Germline CDR1 is MNHEY and CDR2 is SMNVEV (reference sequence).

This clone is labeled as medium-sized. CDR3 sequence reads: CASSQDGQATDTQYF. The CDR3 nucleotides read TGTGCCAGCAGTCAGGACGGACAAGCCACAGATACGCAGTATTTT. V is TRBV6-1 and J is TRBJ2-3; TRBD1 is a possible D gene (5 bases). Trimming shortened V by 5 bases and J by 2 bases, and 14 bases separated the two germline ends. Per the germline V gene, CDR1 is MNHNS and CDR2 is SASEGT. CDR3 length equals 15 residues.

The chain has TRBV5-6 and TRBJ2-7; the D is unclear. Between the trimmed V and J ends, which lost 0 bases and 0 bases, there was a span of 4 bases. Germline V gene sequence: CDR1 SGHDT, CDR2 YYEEEE. This CDR3 has 13 residues. The CDR3 here is CASSLENSYEQYF. The DNA of the CDR3 is TGTGCCAGCAGCTTGGAGAACTCCTACGAGCAGTACTTC.

The chain recombines TRBV5-1 with TRBJ2-2, with 11 bases that match TRBD2. Germline CDR1 and CDR2: SGHRS and YFSETQ. This CDR3 is built from 18 residues. V trimming: 4 bases; J trimming: 0 bases; junction bases outside the gene matches: 8. CDR3 residues: CASSHRLAGFSNTGELFF. The CDR3 DNA sequence: TGCGCCAGCAGCCACAGACTAGCGGGGTTCTCGAACACCGGGGAGCTGTTTTTT.

V usage is TRBV5-6 and J usage is TRBJ2-1, with 9 bases that match TRBD1. This CDR3 contains 16 residues. The J segment lost 1 base and the V segment lost 0 bases, leaving 2 bases of the junction unmatched. Germline CDR1 is SGHDT and CDR2 is YYEEEE. Written as DNA, the CDR3 is TGTGCCAGCAGCTTGGAAGGGACAGGGTCCTACAATGAGCAGTTCTTC. Translating gives CASSLEGTGSYNEQFF.

Sample share makes this clone medium-sized (0.01 to 0.1%). This chain connects TRBV2 to TRBJ1-2; 8 nucleotides line up with TRBD1. V lost 4 bases to trimming and J lost 4 bases; unmatched junction nucleotides: 14. The CDR3 loop spans 17 amino acids. The germline V gene has CDR1 SNHLY and CDR2 FYNNEI. The CDR3 nucleotides are TGTGCCAGCAGTGTTCAGTCAGGGGGCTCTCTTTTCTATGGCTACACCTTC. Residues: CASSVQSGGSLFYGYTF.

This chain links TRBV4-1 with TRBJ1-2; 11 nucleotides agree with TRBD1. Per germline, CDR1 MGHRA and CDR2 YSYEKL. V dropped 3 bases and J dropped 0; count of bases not matched to a gene: 12. CDR3 length: 19 residues. The CDR3 loop reads CASSHRPGQGVTTNYGYTF. The CDR3 coding sequence is TGCGCCAGCAGCCACCGACCGGGACAGGGGGTCACAACTAACTATGGCTACACCTTC.

This clone is categorized as medium-sized (0.01 to 0.1%). V gene TRBV5-5 combines with J gene TRBJ2-4; 12 bases are a match to TRBD1. Germline values: CDR1 SGHKS, CDR2 YYEKEE (reference sequence). The CDR3 spans 17 residues. Unmatched junction bases numbered 5, after V lost 4 bases and J lost 0 bases. DNA for the CDR3: TGTGCCAGCAGCCCGGGACAGGGGGCCATAGCCAAAAACATTCAGTACTTC. Its protein is CASSPGQGAIAKNIQYF.

This chain links TRBV11-2 with TRBJ2-5, with a weak D call TRBD1 (6 bases). CDR3 length equals 16 residues. Between the trimmed V and J ends, which lost 1 base and 5 bases, there was a span of 17 bases. Per germline, CDR1 SGHAT and CDR2 FQNNGV. This CDR3 is CASSLGSWGPRETQYF. The DNA for the CDR3 is TGTGCCAGCAGCTTAGGTAGCTGGGGGCCTAGGGAGACCCAGTACTTC. The full variable domain, its missing parts supplied by reference TRBV11-2 and TRBJ2-5, is EAGVAQSPRYKIIEKRQSVAFWCNPISGHATLYWYQQILGQGPKLLIQFQNNGVVDDSQLPKDRFSAERLKGVDSTLKIQPAKLEDSAVYLCASSLGSWGPRETQYFGPGTRLLVL.

By share, this clone ranks as large. The genes are TRBV27 and TRBJ2-7; D is unclear. The CDR3 is made up of 12 amino acids. CDR1 and CDR2 from the germline V gene are MNHEY and SMNVEV (reference sequence). Trimming stripped 5 bases from V and 4 bases from J, with 9 bases between. CDR3 in DNA: TGTGCCAGCAGTATTGACGGTTACGAGCAGTACTTC. Protein sequence: CASSIDGYEQYF.

The chain is built from TRBV29-1 and TRBJ1-4; D unresolved. This CDR3 is 15 amino acids long. V was shortened by 3 bases and J by 5 bases, with 16 bases between the two germline ends. Germline CDR1 reads SQVTM; CDR2 reads ANQGSEA. CDR3 loop: CSVDLLQTGNEKLFF. In DNA form, the CDR3 reads TGCAGCGTTGACCTCCTCCAGACGGGAAATGAAAAACTGTTTTTT.

This clone was detected only a few times. The J gene is TRBJ2-1, the V gene TRBV5-1; D is possibly TRBD1 (6 bases). CDR1 and CDR2 from the germline V gene are SGHRS and YFSETQ. Trimming removed 7 bases from V and 5 bases from J, with 13 bases in between. The CDR3 spans 13 residues. The CDR3 reads CASGRTANNEQFF. In DNA, the CDR3 is TGCGCCAGCGGACGGACAGCTAACAATGAGCAGTTCTTC.

The J gene is TRBJ1-5, the V gene TRBV4-1, with D possibly TRBD1 on 6 matching bases. This CDR3 region has 15 residues. CDR1 MGHRA and CDR2 YSYEKL come from the germline V gene. V lost 0 bases to trimming and J lost 4 bases, with 10 bases between them. The chain's CDR3 is CASSQDGGANQPQHF. The CDR3 bases are TGCGCCAGCAGCCAAGATGGGGGCGCGAATCAGCCCCAGCATTTT.

The chain has TRBV6-1 and TRBJ2-5, with TRBD2 matching 8 bases. The germline gives CDR1 MNHNS, CDR2 SASEGT. The CDR3 sequence is 16 residues long. Losses at the gene ends were 1 base for V and 4 bases for J; bases not matched to a gene: 8. The CDR3 loop is CASSEGRERGRETQYF. CDR3 nucleotide sequence: TGTGCCAGCAGTGAAGGACGGGAGCGGGGGCGAGAGACCCAGTACTTC.

The rearrangement links TRBV14 to TRBJ1-1; no clear D. The CDR3 length is 13 residues. From germline, CDR1 is SGHDN and CDR2 FVKESK. Trimming removed 0 bases at V and 10 bases at J, with 12 bases between. The CDR3 here is CASSQDQQGRAFF. CDR3 nucleotides: TGTGCCAGCAGCCAAGATCAACAAGGGCGAGCTTTCTTT.